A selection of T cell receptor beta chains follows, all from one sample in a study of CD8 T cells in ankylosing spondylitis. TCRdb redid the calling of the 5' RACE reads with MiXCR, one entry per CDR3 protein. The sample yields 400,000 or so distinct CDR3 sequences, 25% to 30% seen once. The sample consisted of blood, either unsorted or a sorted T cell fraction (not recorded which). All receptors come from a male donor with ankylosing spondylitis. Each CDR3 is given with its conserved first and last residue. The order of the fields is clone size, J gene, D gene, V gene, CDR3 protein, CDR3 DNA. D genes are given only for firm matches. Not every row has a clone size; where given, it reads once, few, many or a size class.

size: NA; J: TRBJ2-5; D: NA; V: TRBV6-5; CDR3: CASSRREGTQYF; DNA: TGTGCCAGCAGTCGAAGGGAAGGGACCCAGTACTTC
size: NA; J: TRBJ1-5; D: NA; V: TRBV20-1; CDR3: CSARVGTTDSNQPQHF; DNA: TGCAGTGCTAGAGTAGGAACCACAGATAGCAATCAGCCCCAGCATTTT
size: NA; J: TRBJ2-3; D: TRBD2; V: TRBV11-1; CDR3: CASSLTSGSGGTDTQYF; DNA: TGTGCCAGCAGCCTGACTAGCGGGAGTGGTGGCACAGATACGCAGTATTTT
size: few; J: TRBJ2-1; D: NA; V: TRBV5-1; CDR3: CASSLYADNEQFF; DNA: TGCGCCAGCAGCTTGTACGCAGACAATGAGCAGTTCTTC
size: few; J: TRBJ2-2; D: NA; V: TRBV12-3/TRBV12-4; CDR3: CASSLSGPNTGELFF; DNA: TGTGCCAGCTCCCTCAGTGGACCGAACACCGGGGAGCTGTTTTTT
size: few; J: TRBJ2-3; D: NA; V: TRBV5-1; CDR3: CASSTPVGGGGTDTQYF; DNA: TGCGCCAGCAGCACTCCCGTCGGAGGGGGGGGCACAGATACGCAGTATTTT
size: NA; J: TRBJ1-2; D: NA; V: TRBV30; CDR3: CAWSGKWYGYTF; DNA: TGTGCCTGGAGTGGAAAATGGTATGGCTACACCTTC
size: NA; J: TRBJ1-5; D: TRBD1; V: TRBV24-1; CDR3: CATNDRGDQPQHF; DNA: TGTGCCACCAATGACAGGGGAGATCAGCCCCAGCATTTT
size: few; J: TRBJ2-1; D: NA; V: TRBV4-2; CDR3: CASSPSWRGRGGNNEQFF; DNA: TGTGCCAGCAGCCCCTCCTGGAGGGGGAGAGGGGGGAACAATGAGCAGTTCTTC
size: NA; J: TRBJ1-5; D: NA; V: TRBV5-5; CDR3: CASSLEGGRGNQPQHF; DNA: TGTGCCAGCAGCTTGGAGGGAGGCAGGGGCAATCAGCCCCAGCATTTT
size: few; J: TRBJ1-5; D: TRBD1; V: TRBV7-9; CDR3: CASSLGTGGNNQPQHF; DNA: TGTGCCAGCAGCTTAGGAACAGGGGGGAACAATCAGCCCCAGCATTTT
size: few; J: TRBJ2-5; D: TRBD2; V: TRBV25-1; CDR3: CASTPYGRETQYF; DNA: TGTGCCAGCACCCCCTACGGGAGGGAGACCCAGTACTTC
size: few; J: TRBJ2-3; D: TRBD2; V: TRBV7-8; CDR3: CASRQKRGRTDTQYF; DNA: TGTGCCAGCAGGCAGAAGCGGGGTAGGACAGATACGCAGTATTTT
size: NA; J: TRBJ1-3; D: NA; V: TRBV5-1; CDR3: CASSLTGHSGNTIYF; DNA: TGCGCCAGCAGCTTGACAGGGCACTCTGGAAACACCATATATTTT
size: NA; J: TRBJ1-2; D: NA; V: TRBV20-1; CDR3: CSARDLKGLGYGYTF; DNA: TGCAGTGCTAGAGACCTGAAAGGGCTTGGATATGGCTACACCTTC
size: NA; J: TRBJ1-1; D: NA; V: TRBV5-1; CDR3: CASSSMMNTEAFF; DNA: TGCGCCAGCAGCTCTATGATGAACACTGAAGCTTTCTTT
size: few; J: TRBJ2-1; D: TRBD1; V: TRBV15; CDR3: CATSSRGTVSYNEQFF; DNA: TGTGCCACAAGCTCACGAGGGACAGTCTCCTACAATGAGCAGTTCTTC
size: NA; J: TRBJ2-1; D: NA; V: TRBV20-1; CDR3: CSASLPEGEQFF; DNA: TGCAGTGCTAGTCTCCCGGAGGGGGAGCAGTTCTTC
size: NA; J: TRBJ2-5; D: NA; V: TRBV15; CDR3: CATSRGVTETQYF; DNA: TGTGCCACCAGCAGAGGGGTGACGGAGACCCAGTACTTC
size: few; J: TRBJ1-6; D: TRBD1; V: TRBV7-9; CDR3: CASSPRQGYNSPLHF; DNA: TGTGCCAGCAGTCCTCGACAGGGTTATAATTCACCCCTCCACTTT
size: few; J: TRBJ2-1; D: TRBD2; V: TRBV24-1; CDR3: CATSDLARTSNNEQFF; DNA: TGTGCCACCAGTGACCTAGCCCGGACTAGCAACAATGAGCAGTTCTTC
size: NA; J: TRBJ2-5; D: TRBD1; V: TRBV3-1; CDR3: CASSKFGTGEETQYF; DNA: TGTGCCAGCAGCAAATTCGGGACAGGGGAAGAGACCCAGTACTTC
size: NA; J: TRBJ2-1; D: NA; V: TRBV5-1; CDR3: CASRMLEFEQFF; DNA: TGCGCCAGCAGGATGCTAGAGTTTGAGCAGTTCTTC
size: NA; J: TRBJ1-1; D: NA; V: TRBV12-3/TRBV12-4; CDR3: CASTMTANTEAFF; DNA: TGTGCCAGCACCATGACAGCGAACACTGAAGCTTTCTTT
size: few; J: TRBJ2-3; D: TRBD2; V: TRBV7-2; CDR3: CASSSGLAGNTDTQYF; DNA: TGTGCCAGCAGCTCCGGACTAGCGGGGAACACAGATACGCAGTATTTT
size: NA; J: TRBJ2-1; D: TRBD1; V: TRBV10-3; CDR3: CAIDGTGLREQFF; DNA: TGTGCCATCGACGGGACAGGGCTACGGGAGCAGTTCTTC
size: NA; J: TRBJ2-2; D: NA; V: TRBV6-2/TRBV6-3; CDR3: CASTYRDKKSGELFF; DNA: TGTGCCAGCACGTACCGGGACAAAAAATCCGGGGAGCTGTTTTTT
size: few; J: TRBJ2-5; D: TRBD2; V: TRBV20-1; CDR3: CSAEPPREGLETQYF; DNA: TGCAGTGCTGAACCCCCCCGGGAGGGCCTTGAGACCCAGTACTTC
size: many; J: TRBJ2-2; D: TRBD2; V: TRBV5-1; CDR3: CASRRLAGGGTGELFF; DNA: TGCGCCAGCAGGCGGCTAGCGGGAGGAGGCACCGGGGAGCTGTTTTTT
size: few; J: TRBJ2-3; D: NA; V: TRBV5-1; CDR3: CASSVPGIGVHMQYF; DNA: TGCGCCAGCAGCGTGCCGGGGATAGGTGTACATATGCAGTATTTT
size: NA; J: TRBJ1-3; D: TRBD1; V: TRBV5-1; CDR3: CASSFRTGHGNTIYF; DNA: TGCGCCAGCAGCTTCAGGACAGGGCACGGAAACACCATATATTTT
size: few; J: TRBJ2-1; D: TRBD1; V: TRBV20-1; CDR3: CSAGGQLILGYNEQFF; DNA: TGCAGTGCTGGGGGACAGCTTATCCTAGGGTACAATGAGCAGTTCTTC
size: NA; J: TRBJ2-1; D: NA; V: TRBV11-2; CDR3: CASSFGYRNNEQFF; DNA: TGTGCCAGCAGCTTTGGGTACAGAAACAATGAGCAGTTCTTC
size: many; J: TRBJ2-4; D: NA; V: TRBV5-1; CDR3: CASSFNRGDIQYF; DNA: TGCGCCAGCAGCTTTAACCGAGGGGACATTCAGTACTTC